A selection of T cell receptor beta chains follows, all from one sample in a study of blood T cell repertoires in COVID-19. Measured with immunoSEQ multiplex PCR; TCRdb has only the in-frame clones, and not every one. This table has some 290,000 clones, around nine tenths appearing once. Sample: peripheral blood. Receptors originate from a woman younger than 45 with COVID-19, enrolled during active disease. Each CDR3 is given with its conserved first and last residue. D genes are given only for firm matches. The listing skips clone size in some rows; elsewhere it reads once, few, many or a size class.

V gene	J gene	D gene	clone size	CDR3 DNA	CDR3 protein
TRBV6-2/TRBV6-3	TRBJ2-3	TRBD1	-	TGTGCCAGCAGGCCTCCAGATAGGGGGCTTAGCACAGATACGCAGTATTTT	CASRPPDRGLSTDTQYF
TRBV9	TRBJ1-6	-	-	TGTGCCAGCAGCAAGGGGGGGACTAGCTCCTATAATTCACCCCTCCACTTT	CASSKGGTSSYNSPLHF
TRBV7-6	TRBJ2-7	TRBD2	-	TGTGCCAGCAGCCCGGGGGAGGGGAACGAGCAGTACTTC	CASSPGEGNEQYF
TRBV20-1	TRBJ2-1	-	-	TGCAGTGCAGAGGGCCGGAATGAGCAGTTCTTC	CSAEGRNEQFF
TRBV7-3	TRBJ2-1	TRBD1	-	TGTGCCAGCAGCTTAGGATCCGGGACAGGGGTGAATGAGCAGTTCTTC	CASSLGSGTGVNEQFF
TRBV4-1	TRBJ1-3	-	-	TGCGCCAGCAGCGAAGGAGGGTTGATATGGGCTGCAAACACCATATATTTT	CASSEGGLIWAANTIYF
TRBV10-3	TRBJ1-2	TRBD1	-	TGTGCCATCAGCCTACAGGGGGCAGGCTATGGCTACACCTTC	CAISLQGAGYGYTF
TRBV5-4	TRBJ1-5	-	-	TGTGCCAGCAGCAACCCCGGTCAGCCCCAGCATTTT	CASSNPGQPQHF
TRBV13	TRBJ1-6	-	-	TGTGCCAGCAGCTCGACGGGCGTACAGGGTTTGTTGTCACCCCTCCACTTT	CASSSTGVQGLLSPLHF
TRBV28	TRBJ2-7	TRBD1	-	TGTGCCAGCAGTTTCGGGACAGGGACCTTGGGGCAGTACTTC	CASSFGTGTLGQYF
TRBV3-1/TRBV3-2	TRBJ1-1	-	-	TGTGCCAGCAGCCGGGAGGGGGGGCAAACTGAAGCTTTCTTT	CASSREGGQTEAFF
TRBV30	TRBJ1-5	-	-	TGTGCCTGGAGGGGGCAGGGGAACAATCAGCCCCAGCATTTT	CAWRGQGNNQPQHF
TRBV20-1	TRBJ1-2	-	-	TGCAGTGCTAGTATACAGATGGCGGGGGGCTACACCTTC	CSASIQMAGGYTF
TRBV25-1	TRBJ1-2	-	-	TGTGCCAGTACGGGCTCCGCAGGGGGCTACACCTTC	CASTGSAGGYTF
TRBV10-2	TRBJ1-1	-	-	TGCGCCAGCAGGTTTGCAGTGAACACTGAAGCTTTCTTT	CASRFAVNTEAFF
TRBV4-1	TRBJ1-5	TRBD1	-	TGCGCCAGCAGCCAAAAGGGACAGCTAGTAAATCAGCCCCAGCATTTT	CASSQKGQLVNQPQHF
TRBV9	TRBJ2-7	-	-	TGTGCCAGCAGCGTAGGGGCCCACTCCTACGAGCAGTACTTC	CASSVGAHSYEQYF
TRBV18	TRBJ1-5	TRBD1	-	TGTGCCAGCTCCCCCGGGGACAGACAGCCCCAGCATTTT	CASSPGDRQPQHF
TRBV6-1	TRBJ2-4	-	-	TGTGCCAGCAGTGATAGGGGTAGGGCAGGTCTAGCCAAAAACATTCAGTACTTC	CASSDRGRAGLAKNIQYF
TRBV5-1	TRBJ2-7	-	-	TGCGCCAGCAGAGTGTTGGGGGGTGGTACCTACGAGCAGTACTTC	CASRVLGGGTYEQYF
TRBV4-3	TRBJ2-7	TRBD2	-	TGCGCCAGCAGCCAAGATCGCGGGAGGTTCCCCTACGAGCAGTACTTC	CASSQDRGRFPYEQYF
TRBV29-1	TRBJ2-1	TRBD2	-	TGCAGCGTTGAAACTAGCGGGACCTACAATGAGCAGTTCTTC	CSVETSGTYNEQFF
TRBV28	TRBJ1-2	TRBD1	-	TGTGCCAGCAGTTTGACAGGGGCTAACTATGGCTACACCTTC	CASSLTGANYGYTF
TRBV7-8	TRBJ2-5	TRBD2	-	TGTGCCAGCAGCTCTAGCGGGATGGGCCAAGAGACCCAGTACTTC	CASSSSGMGQETQYF
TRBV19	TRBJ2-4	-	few	TGTGCCAGTAGTATAGTGGGGGGAACGGGGACCAAAAACATTCAGTACTTC	CASSIVGGTGTKNIQYF
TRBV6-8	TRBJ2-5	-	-	TGTGCCGGGGAAAGGGGTCGGGAGACCCAGTACTTC	CAGERGRETQYF
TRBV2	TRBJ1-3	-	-	TGTGCCAGCAGCGCAGACAGGAATGGAAACACCATATATTTT	CASSADRNGNTIYF
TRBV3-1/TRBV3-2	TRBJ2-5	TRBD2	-	TGTGCCAGCAGCCAAGGGCTAGCGGTAAATCAAGAGACCCAGTACTTC	CASSQGLAVNQETQYF
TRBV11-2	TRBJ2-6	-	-	TGTGCCAGCAGCCTCAGGGGCTCGGGGGCCAACGTCCTGACTTTC	CASSLRGSGANVLTF
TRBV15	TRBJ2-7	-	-	TGTGCCACCAGCTTTCGTCCGGGACTTTCTTACGAGCAGTACTTC	CATSFRPGLSYEQYF
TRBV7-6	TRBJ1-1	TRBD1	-	TGTGCCAGCAGCAACTCCAACAGGGGCGGCACTGAAGCTTTCTTT	CASSNSNRGGTEAFF
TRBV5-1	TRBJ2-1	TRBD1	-	TGCGCCAGCAGCTCACAGACAGGGGGGTACAATGAGCAGTTCTTC	CASSSQTGGYNEQFF
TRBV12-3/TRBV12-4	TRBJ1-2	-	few	TGTGCCAGCAGTTTCTCGCGATACGGCTACACCTTC	CASSFSRYGYTF
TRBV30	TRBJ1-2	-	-	TGTGCCTGGAGTTCCAGAGGAATCTATGGCTACACCTTC	CAWSSRGIYGYTF
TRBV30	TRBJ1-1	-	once	TGTGCCTGGATTCCTGGGGCGTTATTGAAAGCTTTCTTT	CAWIPGALLKAFF
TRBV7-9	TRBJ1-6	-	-	TGTGCCAGCAGATTAGGAGCAGGTCCGGTTAGTGGTTCACCCCTCCACTTT	CASRLGAGPVSGSPLHF
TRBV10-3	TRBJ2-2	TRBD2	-	TGTGCCATCCCTAGCGGGAGGGCCGGCACCGGGGAGCTGTTTTTT	CAIPSGRAGTGELFF
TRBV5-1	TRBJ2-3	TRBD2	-	TGCGCCAGCAGAACAGAGATGGGAGGGACGGATACGCAGTATTTT	CASRTEMGGTDTQYF
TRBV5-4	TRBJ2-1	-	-	TGTGCCAGCAGCTCCCCCCCATACAATGAGCAGTTCTTC	CASSSPPYNEQFF
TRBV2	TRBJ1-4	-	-	TGTGCCAGCAGTCCGATCAGTGCAACTAATGAAAAACTGTTTTTT	CASSPISATNEKLFF
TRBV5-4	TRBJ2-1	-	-	TGTGCCAGCAGCTTTAGTCCCAATTTCCTCTACAATGAGCAGTTCTTC	CASSFSPNFLYNEQFF
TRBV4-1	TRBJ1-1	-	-	TGCGCCAGCAGCCCGCTGGCGGCAAACACTGAAGCTTTCTTT	CASSPLAANTEAFF
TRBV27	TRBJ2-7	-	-	TGTGCCAGCAGTTATTCGAGGTCCTACGAGCAGTACTTC	CASSYSRSYEQYF
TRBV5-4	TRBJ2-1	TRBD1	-	TGTGCCAGCAGCCCCCGCCCTTCAGGGGGATACAATGAGCAGTTCTTC	CASSPRPSGGYNEQFF
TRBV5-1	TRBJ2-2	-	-	TGCGCCAGCAGCTTGGCCGGGTCCCGAACAGGGGAGCTGTTTTTT	CASSLAGSRTGELFF
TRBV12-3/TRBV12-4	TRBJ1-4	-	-	TGTGCCAGCAGTGCACAGGTTAATGAAAAACTGTTTTTT	CASSAQVNEKLFF
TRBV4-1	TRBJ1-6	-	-	TGCGCCAGCAGCCAAGGGCAGGAATATAATTCACCCCTCCACTTT	CASSQGQEYNSPLHF
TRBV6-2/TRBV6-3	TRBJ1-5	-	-	TGTGCCAGCAGTTACCCCGGACACCCCAATCAGCCCCAGCATTTT	CASSYPGHPNQPQHF
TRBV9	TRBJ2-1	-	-	TGTGCCAGCAGCGTAGGAGAGGCGGGACCGTACAATGAGCAGTTCTTC	CASSVGEAGPYNEQFF
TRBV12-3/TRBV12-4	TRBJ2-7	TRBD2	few	TGTGCCAGCAGCAAGGGACTAGCGGCCGAGCAGTACTTC	CASSKGLAAEQYF
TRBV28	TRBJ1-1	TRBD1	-	TGTGCCAGCAGTATACCTGACAGGGTCACTGAAGCTTTCTTT	CASSIPDRVTEAFF